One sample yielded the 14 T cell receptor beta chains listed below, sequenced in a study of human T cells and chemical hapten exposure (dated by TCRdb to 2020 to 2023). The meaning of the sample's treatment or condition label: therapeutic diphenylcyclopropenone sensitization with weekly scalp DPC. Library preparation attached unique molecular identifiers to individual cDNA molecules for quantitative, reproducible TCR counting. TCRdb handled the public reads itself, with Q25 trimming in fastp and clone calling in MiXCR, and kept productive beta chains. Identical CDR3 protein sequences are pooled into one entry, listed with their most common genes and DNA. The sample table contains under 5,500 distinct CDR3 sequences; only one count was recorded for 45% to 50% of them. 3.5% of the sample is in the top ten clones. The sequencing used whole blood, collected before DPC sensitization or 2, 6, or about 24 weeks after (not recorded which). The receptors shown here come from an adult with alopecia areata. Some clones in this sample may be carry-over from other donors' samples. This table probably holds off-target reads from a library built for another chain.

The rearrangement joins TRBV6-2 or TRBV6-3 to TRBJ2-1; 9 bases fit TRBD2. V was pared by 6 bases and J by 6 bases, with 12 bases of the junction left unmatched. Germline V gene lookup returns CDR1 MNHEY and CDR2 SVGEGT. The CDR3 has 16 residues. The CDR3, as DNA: TGTGCCAGCAGCCCGATGAGAGCGGGGGGACCCAATGAGCAGTTCTTC. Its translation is CASSPMRAGGPNEQFF.

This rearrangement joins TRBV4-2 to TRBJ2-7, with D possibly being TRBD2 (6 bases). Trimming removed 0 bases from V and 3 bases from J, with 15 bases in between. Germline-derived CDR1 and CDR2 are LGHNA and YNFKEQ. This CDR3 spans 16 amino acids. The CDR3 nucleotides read TGTGCCAGCAGCCAAGAGGGCCGGGACTCAAGCTACGAGCAGTACTTC. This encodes CASSQEGRDSSYEQYF.

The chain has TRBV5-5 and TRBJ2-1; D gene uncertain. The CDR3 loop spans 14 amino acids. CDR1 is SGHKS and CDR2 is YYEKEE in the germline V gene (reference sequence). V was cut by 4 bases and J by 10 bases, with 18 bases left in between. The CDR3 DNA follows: TGTGCCAGCAGCGCAGTTGGTCCTGACCGGGAGCAGTTCTTC. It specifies CASSAVGPDREQFF.

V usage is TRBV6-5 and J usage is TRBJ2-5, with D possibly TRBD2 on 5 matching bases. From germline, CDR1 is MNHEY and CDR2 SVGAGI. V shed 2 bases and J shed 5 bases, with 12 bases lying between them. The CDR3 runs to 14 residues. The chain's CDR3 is CASSYGSSTETQYF. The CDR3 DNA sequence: TGTGCCAGCAGTTACGGGAGTAGTACCGAGACCCAGTACTTC.

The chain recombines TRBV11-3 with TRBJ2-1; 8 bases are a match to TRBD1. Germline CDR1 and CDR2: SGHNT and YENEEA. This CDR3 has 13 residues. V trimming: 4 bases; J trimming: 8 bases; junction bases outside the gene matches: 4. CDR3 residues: CASSSDRDDEQFF. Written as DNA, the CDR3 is TGTGCCAGCAGCTCGGACAGGGATGATGAGCAGTTCTTC.

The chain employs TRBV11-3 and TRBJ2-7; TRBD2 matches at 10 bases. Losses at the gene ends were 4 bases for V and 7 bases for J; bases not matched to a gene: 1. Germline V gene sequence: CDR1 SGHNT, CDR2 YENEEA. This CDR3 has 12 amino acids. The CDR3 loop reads CASSSSGGEQYF. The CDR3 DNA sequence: TGTGCCAGCAGCTCTAGCGGGGGTGAGCAGTACTTC.

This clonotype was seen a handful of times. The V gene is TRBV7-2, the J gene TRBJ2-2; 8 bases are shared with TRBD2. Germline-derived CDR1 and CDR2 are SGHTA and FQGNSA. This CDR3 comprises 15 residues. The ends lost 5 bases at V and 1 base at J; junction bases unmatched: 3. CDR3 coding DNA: TGTGCCAGCAGCCAACTAGCGGTGAACACCGGGGAGCTGTTTTTT. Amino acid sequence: CASSQLAVNTGELFF.

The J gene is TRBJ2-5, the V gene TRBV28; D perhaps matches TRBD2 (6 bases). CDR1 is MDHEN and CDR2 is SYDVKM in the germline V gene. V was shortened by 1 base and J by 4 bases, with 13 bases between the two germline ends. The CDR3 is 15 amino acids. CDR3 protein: CASSLLGRPGETQYF. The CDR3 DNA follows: TGTGCCAGCAGTTTATTGGGGAGGCCGGGAGAGACCCAGTACTTC.

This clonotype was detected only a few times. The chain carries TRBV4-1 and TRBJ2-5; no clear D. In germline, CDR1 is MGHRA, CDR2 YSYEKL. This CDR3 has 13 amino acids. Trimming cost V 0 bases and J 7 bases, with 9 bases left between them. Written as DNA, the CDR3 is TGCGCCAGCAGCCAAGACGCTGGACGGACCCAGTACTTC. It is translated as CASSQDAGRTQYF.

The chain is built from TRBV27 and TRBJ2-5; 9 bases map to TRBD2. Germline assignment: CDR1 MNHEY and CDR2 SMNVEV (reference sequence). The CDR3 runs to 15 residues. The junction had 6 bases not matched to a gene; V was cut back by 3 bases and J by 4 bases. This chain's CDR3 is CASSFFSAGGETQYF. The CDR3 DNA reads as TGTGCCAGCAGTTTCTTCTCAGCGGGAGGAGAGACCCAGTACTTC.

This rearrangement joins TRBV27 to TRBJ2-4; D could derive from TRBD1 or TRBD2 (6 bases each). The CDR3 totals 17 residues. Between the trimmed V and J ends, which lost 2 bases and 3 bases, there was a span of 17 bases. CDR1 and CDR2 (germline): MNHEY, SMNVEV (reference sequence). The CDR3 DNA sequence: TGTGCCAGCAGTTTAACCCCCCTAGGGGGAGGCAAAAACATTCAGTACTTC. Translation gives CASSLTPLGGGKNIQYF.

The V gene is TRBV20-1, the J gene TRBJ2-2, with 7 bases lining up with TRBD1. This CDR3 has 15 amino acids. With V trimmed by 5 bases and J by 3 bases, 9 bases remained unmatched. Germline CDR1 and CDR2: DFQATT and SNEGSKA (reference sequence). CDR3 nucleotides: TGCAGTGCTGAAATCGACAGGGTCCACACCGGGGAGCTGTTTTTT. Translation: CSAEIDRVHTGELFF.

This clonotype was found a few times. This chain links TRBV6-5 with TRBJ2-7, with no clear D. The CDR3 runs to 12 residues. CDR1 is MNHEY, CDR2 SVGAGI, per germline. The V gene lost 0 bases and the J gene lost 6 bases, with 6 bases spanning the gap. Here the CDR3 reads CASSYSSGEQYF. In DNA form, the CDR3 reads TGTGCCAGCAGTTACTCATCGGGCGAGCAGTACTTC.

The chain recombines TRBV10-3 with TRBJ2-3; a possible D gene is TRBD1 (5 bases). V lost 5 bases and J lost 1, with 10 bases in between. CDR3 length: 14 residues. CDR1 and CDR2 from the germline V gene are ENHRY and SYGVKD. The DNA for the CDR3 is TGTGCCATCAGTTATACAGGTGGCACAGATACGCAGTATTTT. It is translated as CAISYTGGTDTQYF.